The clone carrying this T cell receptor (beta chain) appeared once. Authors' analysis steps: Researchers report that nucleated cell counts were estimated from reference gene primer amplification. Assay: immunoSEQ multiplex PCR; the TCRdb copy retains only in-frame clones and omits some. V, J and clone size reflect that table, while D and trimming were determined from the DNA. This table holds a few hundred thousand clones, roughly 86% found once. The length of the CDR3 is 15 residues. J lost 4 bases, V lost 1 base, and 5 bases had no gene match. Germline assignment: CDR1 GTSNPN and CDR2 SVGIG (reference sequence). The data are from a study of blood T cell repertoires in COVID-19.

The sequencing input was PBMCs or T cells enriched from blood (not recorded which). This clonotype was sampled from a woman in her fifties or sixties who had recovered from COVID-19. The chain combines TRBV30 with TRBJ1-4; 8 nucleotides line up with TRBD1. The CDR3 DNA is TGTGCCTGGAGTGCAAGGGACAGGAGTAATGAAAAACTGTTTTTT. It codes for CAWSARDRSNEKLFF.